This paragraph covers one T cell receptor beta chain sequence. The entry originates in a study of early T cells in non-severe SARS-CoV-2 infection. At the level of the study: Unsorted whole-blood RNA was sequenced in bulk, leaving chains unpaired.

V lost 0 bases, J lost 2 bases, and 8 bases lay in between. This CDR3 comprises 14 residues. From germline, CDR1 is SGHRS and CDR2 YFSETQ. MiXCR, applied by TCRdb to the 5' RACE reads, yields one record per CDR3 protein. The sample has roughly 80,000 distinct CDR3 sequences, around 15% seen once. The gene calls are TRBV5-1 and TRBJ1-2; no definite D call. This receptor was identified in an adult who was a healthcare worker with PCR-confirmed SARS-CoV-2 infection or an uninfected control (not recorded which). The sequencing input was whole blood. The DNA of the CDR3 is TGCGCCAGCAGCTTGGAGCTCCCCAACTATGGCTACACCTTC. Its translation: CASSLELPNYGYTF.